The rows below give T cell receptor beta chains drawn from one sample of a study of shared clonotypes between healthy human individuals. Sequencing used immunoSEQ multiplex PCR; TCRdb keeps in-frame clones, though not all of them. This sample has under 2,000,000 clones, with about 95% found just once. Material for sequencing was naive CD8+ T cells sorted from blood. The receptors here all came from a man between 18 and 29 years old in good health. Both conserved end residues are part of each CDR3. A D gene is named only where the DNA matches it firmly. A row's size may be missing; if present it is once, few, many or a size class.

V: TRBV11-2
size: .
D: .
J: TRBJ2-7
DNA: TGTGCCAGCAGCCAATCGACGGGCTACGAGCAGTACTTC
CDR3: CASSQSTGYEQYF

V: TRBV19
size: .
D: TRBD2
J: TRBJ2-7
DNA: TGTGCCAGTAGTATCACCAGCGGGGCCACCTACGAGCAGTACTTC
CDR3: CASSITSGATYEQYF

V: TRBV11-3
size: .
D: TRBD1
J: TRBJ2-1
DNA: TGTGCCAGCAGCCCCGGGACAGCAAGCTCCTACAATGAGCAGTTCTTC
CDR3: CASSPGTASSYNEQFF

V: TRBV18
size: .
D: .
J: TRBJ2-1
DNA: TGTGCCAGCTCACCACCGTCTAGCAACAATGAGCAGTTCTTC
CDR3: CASSPPSSNNEQFF

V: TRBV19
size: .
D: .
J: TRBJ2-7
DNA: TGTGCCAGTAGTCCATCCGGGTCAGGCTACGAGCAGTACTTC
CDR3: CASSPSGSGYEQYF

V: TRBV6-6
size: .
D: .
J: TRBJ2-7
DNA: TGTGCCAGCAGTTTCGGACAAGACTACGAGCAGTACTTC
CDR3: CASSFGQDYEQYF

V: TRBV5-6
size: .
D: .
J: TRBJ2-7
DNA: TGTGCCAGCAGCTTGAGTCCCAAATTGGGGTCACCCTACGAGCAGTACTTC
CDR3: CASSLSPKLGSPYEQYF

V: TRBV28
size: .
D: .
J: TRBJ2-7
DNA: TGTGCCAGCAGTTTTACCAGGGGAGCCCCCTCCTACGAGCAGTACTTC
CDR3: CASSFTRGAPSYEQYF

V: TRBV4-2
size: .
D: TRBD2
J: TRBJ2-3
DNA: TGTGCCAGCAGCCCTATACTAGCGGGGGGTACAGATACGCAGTATTTT
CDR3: CASSPILAGGTDTQYF

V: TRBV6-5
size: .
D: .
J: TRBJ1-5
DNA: TGTGCCAGCAGTTTGGGGGGGCCCGGTCAGCCCCAGCATTTT
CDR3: CASSLGGPGQPQHF

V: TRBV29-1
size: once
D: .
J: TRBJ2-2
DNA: TGCAGCGTTGTGGCGGGAAACACCGGGGAGCTGTTTTTT
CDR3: CSVVAGNTGELFF

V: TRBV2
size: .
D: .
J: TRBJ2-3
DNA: TGTGCCAGCAGTGCACTTGGCGGGCCAGATACGCAGTATTTT
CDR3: CASSALGGPDTQYF

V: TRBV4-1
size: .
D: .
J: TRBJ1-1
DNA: TGCGCCAGCAGTCCCCTTGGGGGGACGAACACTGAAGCTTTCTTT
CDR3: CASSPLGGTNTEAFF

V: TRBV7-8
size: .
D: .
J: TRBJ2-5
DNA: TGTGCCAGCAGCCTAGGGTCGGGGGGCGGAGAGACCCAGTACTTC
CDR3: CASSLGSGGGETQYF

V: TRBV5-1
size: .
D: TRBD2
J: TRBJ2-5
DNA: TGCGCCAGCTCCCAGACTAGCGGGGTCCAAGAGACCCAGTACTTC
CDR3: CASSQTSGVQETQYF

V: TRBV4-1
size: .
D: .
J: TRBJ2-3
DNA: TGCGCCAGCAAACTTAGGGAACCCACAGATACGCAGTATTTT
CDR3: CASKLREPTDTQYF

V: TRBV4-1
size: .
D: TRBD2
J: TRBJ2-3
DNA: TGCGCCAGCAGCCAAGCCGCGGGGGGAAGTGGTGGTACGCAGTATTTT
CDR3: CASSQAAGGSGGTQYF

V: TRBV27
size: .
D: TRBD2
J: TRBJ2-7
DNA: TGTGCCAGCGGTGCGGGACTAGGATCCTACGAGCAGTACTTC
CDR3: CASGAGLGSYEQYF

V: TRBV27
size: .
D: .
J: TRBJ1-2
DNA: TGTGCCAGCAGTTTATTGGCCGGGGATGGCGGCTACACCTTC
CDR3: CASSLLAGDGGYTF

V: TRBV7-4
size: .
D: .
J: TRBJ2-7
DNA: TGTGCCAGCAGCTTACTTCCTATCTGGGAGCAGTACTTC
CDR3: CASSLLPIWEQYF

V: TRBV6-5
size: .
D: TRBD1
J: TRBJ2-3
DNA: TGTGCCAGCATAGGCAGGGGGCGCCTGTATTTT
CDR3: CASIGRGRLYF

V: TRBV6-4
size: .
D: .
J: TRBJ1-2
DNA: TGTGCCAGCAGTGAAAGAGTAGGTTATGGCTACACCTTC
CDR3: CASSERVGYGYTF

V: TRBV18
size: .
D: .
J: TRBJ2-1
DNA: TGTGCCAGCTCACTAGACCTGGAGTGGCAGTTCTTC
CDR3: CASSLDLEWQFF

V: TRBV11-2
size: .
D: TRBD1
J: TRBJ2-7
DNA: TGTGCCAGCAGCTATTCAGGGGGAACCTCCTACGAGCAGTACTTC
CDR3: CASSYSGGTSYEQYF

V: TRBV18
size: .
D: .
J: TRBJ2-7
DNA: TGTGCCAGCTCACTCCGGACGGGGACATACGAGCAGTACTTC
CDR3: CASSLRTGTYEQYF

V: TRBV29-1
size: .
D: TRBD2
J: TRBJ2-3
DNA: TGCAGCGTCCTGGGGGGGTTCACAGATACGCAGTATTTT
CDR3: CSVLGGFTDTQYF

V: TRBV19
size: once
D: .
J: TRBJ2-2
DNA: TGTGCCAGTAGTATTCCTTGGGGAGAGACGAACACCGGGGAGCTGTTTTTT
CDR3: CASSIPWGETNTGELFF

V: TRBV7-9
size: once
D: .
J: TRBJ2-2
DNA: TGTGCCAGCAGCTTGAGGCAGGCCTTTGGCACCGGGGAGCTGTTTTTT
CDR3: CASSLRQAFGTGELFF

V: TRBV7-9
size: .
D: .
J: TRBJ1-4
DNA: TGTGCCAGCAGCCCCCCAGACGGCGCTAAGAATAATGAAAAACTGTTTTTT
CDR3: CASSPPDGAKNNEKLFF

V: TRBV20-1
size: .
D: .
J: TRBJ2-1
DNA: TGCAGTGCTTATACAGACAATGAGCAGTTCTTC
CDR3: CSAYTDNEQFF

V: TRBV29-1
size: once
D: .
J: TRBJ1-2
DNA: TGCAGCGTTCTGGAAATCCATGGCTACACCTTC
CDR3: CSVLEIHGYTF

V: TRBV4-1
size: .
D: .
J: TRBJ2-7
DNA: TGCGCCAGCAGCCCGCGGGGAGGGGGCTACGAGCAGTACTTC
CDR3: CASSPRGGGYEQYF

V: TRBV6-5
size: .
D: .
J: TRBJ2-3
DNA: TGTGCCAGCAGTGCGGCCGGAGGGGAGTGTTTT
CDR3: CASSAAGGECF

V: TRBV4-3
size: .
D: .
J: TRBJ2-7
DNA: TGCGCCAGCAGCCAAGCGTGGCAGGTCACCTACGAGCAGTACTTC
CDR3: CASSQAWQVTYEQYF

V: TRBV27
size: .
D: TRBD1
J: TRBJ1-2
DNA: TGTGCCAGCAGTCTGATACAACGGACAGGGCCTGGCTATGGCTACACCTTC
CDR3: CASSLIQRTGPGYGYTF

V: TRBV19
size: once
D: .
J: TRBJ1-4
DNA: TGTGCCAGTAGTATCGGCAGACTAAGTAATGAAAAACTGTTTTTT
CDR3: CASSIGRLSNEKLFF

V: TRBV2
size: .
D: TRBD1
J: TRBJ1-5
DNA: TGTGCCAGCAGGGACAGGGGGAATAATCAGCCCCAGCATTTT
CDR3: CASRDRGNNQPQHF

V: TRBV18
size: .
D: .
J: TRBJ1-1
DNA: TGTGCCAGCTCACCGCCGCCCTGGGGGACCACTGAAGCTTTCTTT
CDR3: CASSPPPWGTTEAFF

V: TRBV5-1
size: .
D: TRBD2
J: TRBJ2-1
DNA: TGCGCCAGCAGCTTGTTGCCAGCGGGAGGGCTTGGCTATGAGCAGTTCTTC
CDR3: CASSLLPAGGLGYEQFF

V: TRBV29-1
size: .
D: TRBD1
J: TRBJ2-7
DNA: TGCAGCGGGGTGGGACAGATAGACTACGAGCAGTACTTC
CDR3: CSGVGQIDYEQYF

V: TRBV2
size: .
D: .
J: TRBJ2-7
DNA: TGTGCCAGCAGAGGTACCTACGAGCAGTACTTC
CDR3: CASRGTYEQYF

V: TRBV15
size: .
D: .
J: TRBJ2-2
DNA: TGTGCCACCAGTGGAGAAACCGGGGAGCTGTTTTTT
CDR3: CATSGETGELFF

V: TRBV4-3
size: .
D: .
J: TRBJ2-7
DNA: TGCGCCAGCAGTCCGGGCTTCTCCTACGAGCAGTACTTC
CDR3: CASSPGFSYEQYF

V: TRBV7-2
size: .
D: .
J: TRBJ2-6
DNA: TGTGCCAGCAGCTTAGTTGTGAGCTCTGGGGCCAACGTCCTGACTTTC
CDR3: CASSLVVSSGANVLTF

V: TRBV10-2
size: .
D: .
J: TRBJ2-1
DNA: TGCGCCAGCAGTGATTCGGGAGAGTTCCACAATGAGCAGTTCTTC
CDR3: CASSDSGEFHNEQFF

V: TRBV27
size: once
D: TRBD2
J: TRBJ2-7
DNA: TGTGCCAGCAGTTTATCGTGGGGGACTAGCTCCTACGAGCAGTACTTC
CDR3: CASSLSWGTSSYEQYF

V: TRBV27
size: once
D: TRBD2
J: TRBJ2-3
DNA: TGTGCCAGCAGTTTCCGGCGGGAGTCTAGCACAGATACGCAGTATTTT
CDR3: CASSFRRESSTDTQYF

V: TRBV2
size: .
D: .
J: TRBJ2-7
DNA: TGTGCCAGCAGTGACGGAAGCTCCTACGAGCAGTACTTC
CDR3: CASSDGSSYEQYF

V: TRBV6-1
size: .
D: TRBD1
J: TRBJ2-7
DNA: TGTGCCAGCAGTTGGCGGGGACAGGGCACCTACGAGCAGTACTTC
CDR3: CASSWRGQGTYEQYF